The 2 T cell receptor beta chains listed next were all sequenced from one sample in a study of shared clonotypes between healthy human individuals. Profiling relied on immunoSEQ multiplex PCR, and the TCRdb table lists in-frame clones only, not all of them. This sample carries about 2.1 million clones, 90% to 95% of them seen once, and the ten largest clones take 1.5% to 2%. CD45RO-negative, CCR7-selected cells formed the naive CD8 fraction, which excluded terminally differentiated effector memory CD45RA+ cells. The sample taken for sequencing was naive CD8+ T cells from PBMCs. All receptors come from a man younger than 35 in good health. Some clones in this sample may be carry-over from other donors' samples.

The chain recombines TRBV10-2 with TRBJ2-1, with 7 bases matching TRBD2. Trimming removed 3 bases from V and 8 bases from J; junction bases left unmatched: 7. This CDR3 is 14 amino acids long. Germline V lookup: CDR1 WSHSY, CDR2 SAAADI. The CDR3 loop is CASSDTFRGDEQFF. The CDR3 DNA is TGCGCCAGCAGTGATACTTTCCGGGGGGATGAGCAGTTCTTC.

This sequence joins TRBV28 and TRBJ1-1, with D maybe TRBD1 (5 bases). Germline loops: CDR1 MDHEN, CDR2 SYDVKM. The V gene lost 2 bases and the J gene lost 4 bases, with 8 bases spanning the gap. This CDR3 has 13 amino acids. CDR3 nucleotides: TGTGCCAGCAGTTTAGGGGCCTCCACTGAAGCTTTCTTT. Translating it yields CASSLGASTEAFF.